This TCR beta chain derives from a study of blood T cell repertoires in COVID-19. Clones were sequenced by immunoSEQ multiplex PCR, and TCRdb holds only the in-frame ones, with some missing. Of around 55,000 clones in the sample, about nine tenths were seen once. The V gene end was trimmed by 3 bases and the J gene end by 2 bases; junction bases not matched to a gene: 14. There are 19 residues in the CDR3. CDR1 and CDR2 from the germline V gene are ENHRY and SYGVKD. This sequence originates from a human donor with active COVID-19. The donor label of this sample is uncertain. The chain combines TRBV10-3 with TRBJ2-3; 10 bases are a match to TRBD2. The sequenced sample consisted of peripheral blood. CDR3 loop: CAISDRTGLLAGLTDTQYF. Here the CDR3 DNA reads TGTGCCATCAGTGACAGGACAGGGCTACTAGCGGGGCTCACAGATACGCAGTATTTT.